The rows below give T cell receptor beta chains drawn from one sample of a study of blood T cells in healthy people across ages. TCRdb independently ran MiXCR on the 5' RACE reads; one entry per CDR3 protein. The sample has roughly 1,800,000 distinct CDR3 sequences; 49% are singletons. The specimen sequenced was blood. The receptor set was obtained from a woman aged 40-49 years in good health. CDR3s leave out the opening cysteine and the closing phenylalanine or tryptophan. Fields, in order: J gene, V gene, CDR3 protein.

TRBJ2-3 | TRBV5-1 | ASSWGPAPSTDTQY
TRBJ2-6 | TRBV7-2 | ASSLADRGPSGANVLT
TRBJ1-2 | TRBV18 | ASSPWFGVPGTGNYGYT
TRBJ2-3 | TRBV27 | ASSGTVGGDRTSTDTQY
TRBJ1-6 | TRBV3-1 | ASSQGPAYNSPLH
TRBJ1-1 | TRBV6-5 | ASSYTGTYEAF
TRBJ2-6 | TRBV6-5 | ASSERSGANVLT
TRBJ1-2 | TRBV7-9 | ASSATRVRGGYGYT
TRBJ2-5 | TRBV15 | ATSIEYRQETQY
TRBJ2-7 | TRBV5-1 | ASYFRGERYEQY
TRBJ2-3 | TRBV6-2/TRBV6-3 | ASTSPGLPTDTQY
TRBJ1-2 | TRBV7-9 | ASYGTATYGYT
TRBJ2-1 | TRBV7-2 | ASSLVTGNNEQF
TRBJ2-7 | TRBV5-1 | ASSLKGPSYEQY
TRBJ2-3 | TRBV12-3/TRBV12-4 | ASSLYPTSGAADTQY
TRBJ1-2 | TRBV4-1 | ASSQVGSSYGYT
TRBJ2-1 | TRBV20-1 | SARGGSVNEQF
TRBJ2-2 | TRBV4-1 | ASSQPGGELF
TRBJ2-1 | TRBV6-6 | ASSYSPSSGKYNEQF
TRBJ2-1 | TRBV5-4 | ASSAQGRNEQF
TRBJ2-7 | TRBV28 | ASSSRTAAYEQY
TRBJ2-5 | TRBV6-2/TRBV6-3 | ATQRGGLQETQY
TRBJ2-5 | TRBV7-9 | ASSPRLSVGGETQY
TRBJ2-7 | TRBV7-9 | ASSYTDRGEQY
TRBJ2-7 | TRBV6-2/TRBV6-3 | ASSYSGLAGGPRNYNEQY
TRBJ2-3 | TRBV28 | ASSFASGGLTDTQY
TRBJ1-4 | TRBV7-2 | ASSPRGGDMPKLF
TRBJ2-3 | TRBV12-3/TRBV12-4 | ASRYHRDSTDTQY
TRBJ2-5 | TRBV15 | ATYGTTQETQY
TRBJ1-4 | TRBV29-1 | SVEIIEKLF
TRBJ2-5 | TRBV20-1 | SARESLSSETQY